These 5 T cell receptor beta chains came from one sample sequenced in a study of cytomegalovirus exposure and HLA in healthy donors listed by TCRdb under 2017. The library was produced with the immunoSEQ multiplex PCR assay. For the multiplex PCR, a mixture combining 60 forward primers for TCR Vbeta segments and 13 reverse primers for TCR Jbeta segments was used. Drawn from immuneACCESS, this table holds only the in-frame rearrangements with V and J called that TCRdb kept. Clones are partly lost; checked studies trace under half to an unresolved V gene and leave the rest unexplained. The sample records 85,000 to 90,000 clones, 67% of which are singletons. The top ten hold 2.1% of the sample. Sequenced material: PBMCs. The receptors come from a man younger than 40 in good health and CMV-seronegative.

CDR3 amino acids: CASSIRGELFF. The DNA of the CDR3 is TGTGCCAGTAGTATCAGAGGGGAGCTGTTTTTT. The chain is built from TRBV19 and TRBJ2-2; D not certain. CDR1 is LNHDA, CDR2 SQIVND, per germline (reference sequence). Trimming pared 3 bases from V and 8 bases from J, leaving 4 bases between. This CDR3 is built from 11 residues.

The chain couples TRBV4-3 to TRBJ2-1; 7 positions agree with TRBD1. Losses at the gene ends were 0 bases for V and 4 bases for J; bases not matched to a gene: 3. Germline CDR1 reads LGHNA; CDR2 reads YSLEER. The length of the CDR3 is 15 residues. CDR3 in amino acids: CASSQERTGYNEQFF. The CDR3 nucleotides read TGCGCCAGCAGCCAAGAAAGGACAGGTTACAATGAGCAGTTCTTC.

This clone was found a few times. V and J are TRBV7-9 and TRBJ2-3; D possibly corresponds to TRBD1 (7 bases). The germline CDR1 and CDR2 sequences are SEHNR and FQNEAQ (reference sequence). The CDR3 extends over 15 amino acids. The germline V and J ends were trimmed by 5 bases and 3 bases, with 15 bases remaining between them. The CDR3 DNA sequence: TGTGCCAGCAGCCCGCAGGGGGGTGATACAGATACGCAGTATTTT. Translation: CASSPQGGDTDTQYF.

The V gene is TRBV4-2, the J gene TRBJ2-7; 14 nucleotides align to TRBD2. Germline V gene data show CDR1 as LGHNA and CDR2 as YNFKEQ. J lost 0 bases, V lost 3 bases, and 13 bases had no gene match. The CDR3 spans 20 residues. This CDR3 is CASSQPFGTSGGRNSYEQYF. For the CDR3, the DNA is TGTGCCAGCAGCCAGCCTTTTGGGACTAGCGGGGGCCGCAACTCCTACGAGCAGTACTTC.

V is TRBV5-4 and J is TRBJ2-3; maybe TRBD1 (6 bases). This CDR3 region has 13 residues. Germline V gene sequence: CDR1 SGHNT, CDR2 YYREEE (reference sequence). Trimming removed 1 base at V and 3 bases at J, with 6 bases between. Here the CDR3 DNA reads TGTGCCAGCAGCTTGCAGGGGACAGATACGCAGTATTTT. Translated, it gives CASSLQGTDTQYF.